This is a list of T cell receptor beta chains from one sample in a study of response to subunit inactivated influenza vaccine. TCRdb passed the RT-PCR reads through MiXCR, listing each CDR3 protein once. The data contain hundreds of thousands of distinct CDR3 sequences, about 18% of them singletons. The starting material was PBMCs from blood, obtained about 5 days after vaccination. The receptors derive from a man over 45 who received an inactivated influenza vaccine. Each CDR3 is given without its conserved first and last residue. Each record gives: CDR3 length, V gene, J gene, CDR3 protein.

cdr3_length: 10; v_call: TRBV6-6; j_call: TRBJ1-1; cdr3_aa: ASRQGGTEAF
cdr3_length: 13; v_call: TRBV5-6; j_call: TRBJ2-1; cdr3_aa: ASSLGVAWYNEQF
cdr3_length: 15; v_call: TRBV7-9; j_call: TRBJ2-5; cdr3_aa: ASSLNPHRDEQETQY
cdr3_length: 14; v_call: TRBV5-1; j_call: TRBJ1-5; cdr3_aa: ASSPGGGGSNQPQH
cdr3_length: 13; v_call: TRBV20-1; j_call: TRBJ1-5; cdr3_aa: SASRGTYSNQPQH
cdr3_length: 7; v_call: TRBV27; j_call: TRBJ2-3; cdr3_aa: ATLGGEY
cdr3_length: 13; v_call: TRBV20-1; j_call: TRBJ2-3; cdr3_aa: SARDLVASTDTQY
cdr3_length: 11; v_call: TRBV29-1; j_call: TRBJ1-5; cdr3_aa: SVGGTGDQPQH
cdr3_length: 12; v_call: TRBV29-1; j_call: TRBJ2-1; cdr3_aa: SVEIGSGVGEQF
cdr3_length: 13; v_call: TRBV6-2/TRBV6-3; j_call: TRBJ1-2; cdr3_aa: ASRNTGTGDYGYT
cdr3_length: 13; v_call: TRBV15; j_call: TRBJ2-3; cdr3_aa: ATSSGRVLGDTQY
cdr3_length: 13; v_call: TRBV2; j_call: TRBJ2-1; cdr3_aa: ASSEAGTSLEEQF
cdr3_length: 11; v_call: TRBV12-3/TRBV12-4; j_call: TRBJ2-1; cdr3_aa: ASSGTIYNEQF
cdr3_length: 14; v_call: TRBV6-1; j_call: TRBJ2-7; cdr3_aa: ASRPSGTGNSYEQY
cdr3_length: 10; v_call: TRBV27; j_call: TRBJ2-1; cdr3_aa: ASSHGTAEQF
cdr3_length: 13; v_call: TRBV5-4; j_call: TRBJ2-3; cdr3_aa: ASSLFLAGTDTQY
cdr3_length: 13; v_call: TRBV5-1; j_call: TRBJ2-5; cdr3_aa: ASSSIDRGGETQY
cdr3_length: 11; v_call: TRBV5-1; j_call: TRBJ2-5; cdr3_aa: ASSFEAEETQY
cdr3_length: 13; v_call: TRBV3-1; j_call: TRBJ2-5; cdr3_aa: ASSQRAWGQETQY
cdr3_length: 14; v_call: TRBV27; j_call: TRBJ2-4; cdr3_aa: ASSLSRLLAKNIQY